The 27 T cell receptor beta chains in this list originate from one sample, sequenced in a study of blood T cell repertoires in COVID-19. Assay: immunoSEQ multiplex PCR; the TCRdb copy retains only in-frame clones and omits some. The repertoire holds about 280,000 clones, with about nine tenths as singletons. Sample: peripheral blood. All receptors come from a woman aged 50 to 60 who had recovered from COVID-19.

This chain uses TRBV7-2 with TRBJ1-2, with D maybe TRBD1 (5 bases). There are 12 residues in the CDR3. V was shortened by 5 bases and J by 4 bases, with 8 bases between the two germline ends. Germline CDR1 and CDR2: SGHTA and FQGNSA. CDR3 sequence: CASSRDSYGYTF. The DNA for the CDR3 is TGTGCCAGCAGCCGAGACAGCTATGGCTACACCTTC.

The chain employs TRBV5-1 and TRBJ2-2; 15 bases are shared with TRBD2. After removal of 5 bases from V and 6 bases from J, the junction contained 2 bases not matched to a gene. Germline assignment: CDR1 SGHRS and CDR2 YFSETQ. CDR3 size: 15 residues. The CDR3 loop reads CASSGTSGGPGELFF. CDR3 DNA sequence: TGCGCCAGCAGTGGGACTAGCGGGGGGCCCGGGGAGCTGTTTTTT. The full variable domain, with the rest looked up from reference TRBV5-1 and TRBJ2-2, is KAGVTQTPRYLIKTRGQQVTLSCSPISGHRSVSWYQQTPGQGLQFLFEYFSETQRNKGNFPGRFSGRQFSNSRSEMNVSTLELGDSALYLCASSGTSGGPGELFFGEGSRLTVL.

This chain joins TRBV19 and TRBJ1-5; the D gene is possibly TRBD1 (5 bases). Per germline, CDR1 LNHDA and CDR2 SQIVND (reference sequence). V lost 5 bases and J lost 0, with 14 bases in between. This CDR3 contains 16 residues. The CDR3 nucleotides are TGTGCCAGTAGTCCGGGGGACTTCTATAGCAATCAGCCCCAGCATTTT. It specifies CASSPGDFYSNQPQHF.

A remark on this clone: Distinct nucleotide sequences in the sample also encode this CDR3. The CDR3 sequence is CAWSVRGARGNQPQHF. The CDR3 bases are TGTGCCTGGAGTGTACGGGGGGCGAGGGGCAATCAGCCCCAGCATTTT. The J gene is TRBJ1-5, the V gene TRBV30, with D possibly TRBD1 on 6 matching bases. The CDR3 has 16 amino acids. Germline V gene data show CDR1 as GTSNPN and CDR2 as SVGIG (reference sequence). V was shortened by 0 bases and J by 2 bases, with 14 bases between the two germline ends.

V and J are TRBV16 and TRBJ2-7; D gene unclear. This CDR3 contains 11 residues. CDR1 KGHSY and CDR2 FQNENV come from the germline V gene. Trimming cost V 3 bases and J 6 bases, with 6 bases left between them. The CDR3 sequence: CASSHLVEQYF. The CDR3, as DNA: TGTGCCAGCAGCCACCTCGTCGAGCAGTACTTC.

V is TRBV28 and J is TRBJ1-4, with D tentatively TRBD1 (5 bases). Germline V lookup: CDR1 MDHEN, CDR2 SYDVKM. This CDR3 is built from 17 residues. Trimming took off 8 bases at V and 5 bases at J, with 24 bases between the two ends. The CDR3 sequence is CASLGTGTLELNEKLFF. CDR3 DNA: TGTGCCAGCCTTGGTACAGGCACTTTGGAGCTAAATGAAAAACTGTTTTTT.

This chain joins TRBV2 and TRBJ1-1; D ambiguous. Trimming pared 8 bases from V and 1 base from J, leaving 14 bases between. The CDR3 runs 14 residues. The germline CDR1 and CDR2 sequences are SNHLY and FYNNEI. The CDR3 nucleotides read TGTGCCAGCGGTACTATTCGCACGAACACTGAAGCTTTCTTT. Translated, it gives CASGTIRTNTEAFF.

The chain couples TRBV19 to TRBJ1-2; the D gene is possibly TRBD1 (6 bases). The V and J ends lost 4 bases and 3 bases respectively, with 12 bases between them. The CDR3 loop spans 14 amino acids. From germline, CDR1 is LNHDA and CDR2 SQIVND (reference sequence). CDR3 sequence (DNA): TGTGCCAGTAGTAGCAGAACAGGGTACTATGGCTACACCTTC. Its translation: CASSSRTGYYGYTF.

The chain links TRBV27 to TRBJ1-2; D might be TRBD1 (6 bases). The V end lost 5 bases, the J end lost 7 bases, and 20 bases lay between the germline ends. The V gene's germline CDR1 is MNHEY and CDR2 SMNVEV (reference sequence). The CDR3 is 15 amino acids. CDR3 nucleotides: TGTGCCAGCAGTACCAGACTCGACAGGTCGGGTGGCTACACCTTC. Encoded protein: CASSTRLDRSGGYTF.

This chain uses TRBV19 with TRBJ1-1; D call uncertain. CDR3 length: 13 amino acids. Germline V lookup: CDR1 LNHDA, CDR2 SQIVND (reference sequence). V lost 3 bases, J lost 4 bases, and 9 bases lay in between. CDR3 residues: CASSITGFTEAFF. Written as DNA, the CDR3 is TGTGCCAGTAGTATTACGGGGTTCACTGAAGCTTTCTTT.

The table lists this clone with a few counts. V and J are TRBV7-8 and TRBJ2-7, with 7 bases lining up with TRBD1. This CDR3 is 15 amino acids long. CDR1 and CDR2 from the germline V gene are SGHVS and FQNEAQ. V dropped 5 bases and J dropped 0; count of bases not matched to a gene: 7. CDR3 DNA: TGTGCCAGCAGCACTCCGGGACAGAGCTCCTACGAGCAGTACTTC. This translates into CASSTPGQSSYEQYF. The full variable domain, its missing parts supplied by reference TRBV7-8 and TRBJ2-7, is GAGVSQSPRYKVAKRGQDVALRCDPISGHVSLFWYQQALGQGPEFLTYFQNEAQLDKSGLPSDRFFAERPEGSVSTLKIQRTQQEDSAVYLCASSTPGQSSYEQYFGPGTRLTVT.

The chain uses TRBV11-2 and TRBJ1-6; tentatively, D is TRBD1 (6 bases). This CDR3 has 14 residues. Between the trimmed V and J ends, which lost 4 bases and 10 bases, there was a span of 14 bases. Per germline, CDR1 SGHAT and CDR2 FQNNGV. CDR3 sequence reads: CASSSTGTVSPLHF. The CDR3 bases are TGTGCCAGCAGCTCTACAGGGACGGTCTCACCCCTCCACTTT.

The chain couples TRBV12-5 to TRBJ1-1; no reliable D call. CDR1 is LGHNT, CDR2 FRNRAP, per germline. This CDR3 spans 12 amino acids. The V end lost 1 base, the J end lost 8 bases, and 8 bases lay between the germline ends. The CDR3 DNA reads as TGTGCTAGTGGTTTGGACAGACGGGAAGCTTTCTTT. Translated: CASGLDRREAFF.

The rearrangement joins TRBV29-1 to TRBJ1-6; 9 bases are a match to TRBD1. CDR1 SQVTM and CDR2 ANQGSEA come from the germline V gene. J was trimmed by 7 bases and V by 6 bases; bases with no gene match: 10. The CDR3 has 15 amino acids. This chain's CDR3 is CSVRVGTGWNSPLHF. DNA for the CDR3: TGCAGCGTGAGGGTCGGGACAGGGTGGAATTCACCCCTCCACTTT.

The rearrangement links TRBV2 to TRBJ1-5; D may be TRBD1 (6 bases). Per germline, CDR1 SNHLY and CDR2 FYNNEI. The CDR3 runs 13 residues. Trimming shortened V by 4 bases and J by 6 bases, and 10 bases separated the two germline ends. CDR3 residues: CASSGDRFQPQHF. Written as DNA, the CDR3 is TGTGCCAGCAGTGGAGACAGGTTTCAGCCCCAGCATTTT.

The CDR3 loop is CASSQGEPQHF. The CDR3 DNA sequence: TGTGCCAGCAGTCAGGGGGAGCCCCAGCATTTT. The rearrangement links TRBV6-2 or TRBV6-3 to TRBJ1-5, with TRBD1 matching over 7 bases. With 5 bases clipped from V and 8 bases from J, the junction kept 0 bases outside the gene matches. This CDR3 has 11 amino acids. Germline CDR1 reads MNHEY; CDR2 reads SVGEGT.

The rearrangement uses TRBV27 and TRBJ2-7; tentatively, D is TRBD1 (5 bases). V was cut by 2 bases and J by 1 base, with 12 bases left in between. This CDR3 has 15 residues. Germline CDR1 is MNHEY and CDR2 is SMNVEV (reference sequence). In DNA form, the CDR3 reads TGTGCCAGCAGTTTACAGTGGGGCCTTTCCTACGAGCAGTACTTC. Its translation: CASSLQWGLSYEQYF.

The gene calls are TRBV5-1 and TRBJ2-3, with D uncertain. The CDR3 contains 13 residues. Per germline, CDR1 SGHRS and CDR2 YFSETQ. V was trimmed by 7 bases and J by 0 bases, leaving 9 bases between them. The DNA of the CDR3 is TGCGCCAGCTTGGCAGGAAGCACAGATACGCAGTATTTT. Translation: CASLAGSTDTQYF.

The chain links TRBV21-1 to TRBJ2-5; the table's D call of TRBD1 was not tested on the DNA. TRBV21-1 is designated a pseudogene. The CDR3 spans 16 residues. The CDR3 DNA reads TGTGCCAGCAGCTCAACTCCGGACAGGGCCCAAGAGACCCAGTACTTC. Protein sequence: CASSSTPDRAQETQYF.

This clone has a handful of counts. V usage is TRBV9 and J usage is TRBJ1-2; 7 nucleotides match TRBD1. Germline V gene data show CDR1 as SGDLS and CDR2 as YYNGEE. V shed 0 bases, J shed 5 bases, and the junction held 7 bases outside the gene matches. The CDR3 runs to 15 residues. CDR3: CASSVGSGGTYGYTF. In DNA form, the CDR3 reads TGTGCCAGCAGCGTAGGATCAGGGGGAACTTATGGCTACACCTTC. The full variable domain, rest sourced from reference TRBV9 and TRBJ1-2, is DSGVTQTPKHLITATGQRVTLRCSPRSGDLSVYWYQQSLDQGLQFLIQYYNGEERAKGNILERFSAQQFPDLHSELNLSSLELGDSALYFCASSVGSGGTYGYTFGSGTRLTVV.

This clone showed up just a few times. This sequence joins TRBV7-8 and TRBJ1-2; TRBD1 aligns across 7 bases. Per germline, CDR1 SGHVS and CDR2 FQNEAQ. V lost 5 bases and J lost 5; bases outside the gene matches: 5. The CDR3 loop spans 13 amino acids. As DNA, the CDR3 is TGTGCCAGCAGCCCCGGGACAGCATATGGCTACACCTTC. Amino acid sequence: CASSPGTAYGYTF.

As to this clone: One end of the junction is discordant with germline, which a read error may explain. This chain connects TRBV7-7 to TRBJ2-5; TRBD2 aligns across 15 bases. The length of the CDR3 is 17 residues. Germline V gives CDR1 SSHAT, CDR2 FNYEAQ (reference sequence). CDR3 residues: CASSLGLAGGPVETQYF. In DNA form, the CDR3 reads TGTGCTAGCAGCTTAGGACTAGCGGGGGGGCCCGTAGAGACCCAGTACTTC.

The rearrangement uses TRBV7-9 and TRBJ1-6; perhaps TRBD1 as D (6 bases). This CDR3 contains 14 residues. The germline V gene has CDR1 SEHNR and CDR2 FQNEAQ (reference sequence). V was clipped by 3 bases and J by 10 bases, with 13 bases between them. CDR3 in DNA: TGTGCCAGCAGCTTCAGGGGCTCTGGGTCACCCCTCCACTTT. Residues: CASSFRGSGSPLHF. The full variable domain, its missing parts supplied by reference TRBV7-9 and TRBJ1-6, is DTGVSQNPRHKITKRGQNVTFRCDPISEHNRLYWYRQTLGQGPEFLTYFQNEAQLEKSRLLSDRFSAERPKGSFSTLEIQRTEQGDSAMYLCASSFRGSGSPLHFGNGTRLTVT.

The V and J genes are TRBV10-2 and TRBJ2-5; 8 bases map to TRBD1. With V trimmed by 3 bases and J by 3 bases, 0 bases remained unmatched. CDR1 and CDR2 from the germline V gene are WSHSY and SAAADI. The CDR3 is 13 residues long. The CDR3 DNA reads as TGCGCCAGCAGTGAACAGGGGGAAGAGACCCAGTACTTC. Residues: CASSEQGEETQYF.

CDR3 loop: CAWNQGGEGYTF. The CDR3 DNA sequence: TGTGCCTGGAATCAGGGTGGAGAAGGCTACACCTTC. V gene TRBV30 combines with J gene TRBJ1-2; perhaps TRBD1 as D (5 bases). Germline-derived CDR1 and CDR2 are GTSNPN and SVGIG (reference sequence). Trimming pared 4 bases from V and 8 bases from J, leaving 14 bases between. The CDR3 is 12 residues long.

The CDR3 reads CASSLSDTGYSNQPQHF. In nucleotides, the CDR3 is TGTGCCAGCAGTTTATCCGATACAGGGTATAGCAATCAGCCCCAGCATTTT. This sequence joins TRBV28 and TRBJ1-5; tentative D call: TRBD1 (6 bases). CDR3 size: 17 residues. Germline lookup yields CDR1 MDHEN and CDR2 SYDVKM. Trimming shortened V by 1 base and J by 0 bases, and 13 bases separated the two germline ends.

The rearrangement uses TRBV7-9 and TRBJ2-7; 7 bases fit TRBD2. Germline V gives CDR1 SEHNR, CDR2 FQNEAQ (reference sequence). CDR3 length equals 13 residues. J lost 6 bases, V lost 5 bases, and 7 bases had no gene match. The CDR3 reads CASSLGGIGEQYF. The CDR3 bases are TGTGCCAGCAGCCTGGGAGGGATTGGCGAGCAGTACTTC.